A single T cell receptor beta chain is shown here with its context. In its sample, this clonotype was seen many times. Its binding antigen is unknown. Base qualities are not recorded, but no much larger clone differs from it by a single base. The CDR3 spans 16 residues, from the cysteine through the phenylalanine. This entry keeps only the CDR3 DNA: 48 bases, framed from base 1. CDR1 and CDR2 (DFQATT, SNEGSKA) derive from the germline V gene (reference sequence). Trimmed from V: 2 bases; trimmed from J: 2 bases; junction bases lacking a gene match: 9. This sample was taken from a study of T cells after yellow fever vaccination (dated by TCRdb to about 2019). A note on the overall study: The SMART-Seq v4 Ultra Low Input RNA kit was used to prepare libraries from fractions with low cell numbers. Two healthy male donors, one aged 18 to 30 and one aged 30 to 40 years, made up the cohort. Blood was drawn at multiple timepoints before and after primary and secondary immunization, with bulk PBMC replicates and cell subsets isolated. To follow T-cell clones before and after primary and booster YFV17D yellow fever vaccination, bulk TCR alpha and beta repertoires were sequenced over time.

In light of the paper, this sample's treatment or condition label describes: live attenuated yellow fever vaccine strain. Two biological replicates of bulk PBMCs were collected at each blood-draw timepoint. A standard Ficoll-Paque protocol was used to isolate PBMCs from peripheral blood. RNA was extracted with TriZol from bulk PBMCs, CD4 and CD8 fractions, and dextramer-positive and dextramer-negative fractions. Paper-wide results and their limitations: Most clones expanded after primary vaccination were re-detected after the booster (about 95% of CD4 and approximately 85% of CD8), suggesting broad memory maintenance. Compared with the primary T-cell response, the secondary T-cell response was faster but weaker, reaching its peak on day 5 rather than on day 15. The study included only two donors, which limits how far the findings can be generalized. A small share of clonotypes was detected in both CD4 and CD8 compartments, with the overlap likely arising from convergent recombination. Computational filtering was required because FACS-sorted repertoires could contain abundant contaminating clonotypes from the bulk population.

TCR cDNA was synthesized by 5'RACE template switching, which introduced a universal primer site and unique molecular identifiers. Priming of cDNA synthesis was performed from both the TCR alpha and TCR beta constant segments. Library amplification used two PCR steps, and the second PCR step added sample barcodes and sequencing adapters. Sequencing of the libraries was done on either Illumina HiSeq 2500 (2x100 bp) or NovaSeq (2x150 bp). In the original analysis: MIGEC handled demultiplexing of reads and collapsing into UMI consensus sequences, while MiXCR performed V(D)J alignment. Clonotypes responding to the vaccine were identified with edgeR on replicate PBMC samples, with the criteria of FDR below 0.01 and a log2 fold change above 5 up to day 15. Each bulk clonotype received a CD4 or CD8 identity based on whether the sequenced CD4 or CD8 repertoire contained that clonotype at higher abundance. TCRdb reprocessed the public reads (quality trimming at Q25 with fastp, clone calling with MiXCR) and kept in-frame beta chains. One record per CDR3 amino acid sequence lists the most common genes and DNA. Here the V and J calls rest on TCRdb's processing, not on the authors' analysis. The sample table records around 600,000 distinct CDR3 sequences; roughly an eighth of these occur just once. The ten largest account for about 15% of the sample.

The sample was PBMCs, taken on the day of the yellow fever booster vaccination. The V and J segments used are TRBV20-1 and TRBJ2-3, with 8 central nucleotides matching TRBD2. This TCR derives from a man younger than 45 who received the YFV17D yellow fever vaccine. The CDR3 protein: CSARPRISGVTDTQYF. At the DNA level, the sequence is TGCAGTGCTAGACCCCGGATTAGCGGGGTCACAGATACGCAGTATTTT.